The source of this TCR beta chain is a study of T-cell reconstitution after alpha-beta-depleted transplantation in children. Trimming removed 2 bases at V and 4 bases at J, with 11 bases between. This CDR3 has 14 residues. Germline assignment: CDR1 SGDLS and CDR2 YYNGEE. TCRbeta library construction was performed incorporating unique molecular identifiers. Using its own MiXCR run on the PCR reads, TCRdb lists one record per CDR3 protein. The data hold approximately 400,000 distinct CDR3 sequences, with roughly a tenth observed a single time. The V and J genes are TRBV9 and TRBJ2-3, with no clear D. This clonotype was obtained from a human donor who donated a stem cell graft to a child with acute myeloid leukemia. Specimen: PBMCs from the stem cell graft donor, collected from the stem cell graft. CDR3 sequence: CASSVLGDSDTQYF. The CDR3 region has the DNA TGTGCCAGCAGCGTCCTTGGAGATTCAGATACGCAGTATTTT.